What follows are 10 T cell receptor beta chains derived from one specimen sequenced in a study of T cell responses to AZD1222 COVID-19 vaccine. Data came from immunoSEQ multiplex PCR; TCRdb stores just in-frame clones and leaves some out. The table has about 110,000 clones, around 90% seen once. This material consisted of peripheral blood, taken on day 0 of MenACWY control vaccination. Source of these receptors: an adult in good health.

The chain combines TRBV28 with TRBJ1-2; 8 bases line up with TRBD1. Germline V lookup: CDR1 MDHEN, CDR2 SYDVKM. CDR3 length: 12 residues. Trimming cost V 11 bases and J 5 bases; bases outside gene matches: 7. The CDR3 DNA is TGTGCCTCGGGCAGGGGGCCATATGGCTACACCTTC. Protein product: CASGRGPYGYTF.

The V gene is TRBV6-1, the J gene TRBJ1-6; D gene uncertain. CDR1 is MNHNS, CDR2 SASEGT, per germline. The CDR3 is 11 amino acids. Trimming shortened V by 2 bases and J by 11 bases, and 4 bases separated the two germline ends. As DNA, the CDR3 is TGTGCCAGCAGTGAAATGACACCCCTCCACTTT. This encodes CASSEMTPLHF.

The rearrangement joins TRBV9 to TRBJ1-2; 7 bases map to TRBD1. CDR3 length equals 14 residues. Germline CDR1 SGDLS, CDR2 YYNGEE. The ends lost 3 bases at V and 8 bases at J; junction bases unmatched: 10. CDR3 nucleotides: TGTGCCAGCAGCGCCACGGGACAGCCCCTCGGCTACACCTTC. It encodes CASSATGQPLGYTF. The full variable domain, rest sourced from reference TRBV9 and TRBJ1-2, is DSGVTQTPKHLITATGQRVTLRCSPRSGDLSVYWYQQSLDQGLQFLIQYYNGEERAKGNILERFSAQQFPDLHSELNLSSLELGDSALYFCASSATGQPLGYTFGSGTRLTVV.

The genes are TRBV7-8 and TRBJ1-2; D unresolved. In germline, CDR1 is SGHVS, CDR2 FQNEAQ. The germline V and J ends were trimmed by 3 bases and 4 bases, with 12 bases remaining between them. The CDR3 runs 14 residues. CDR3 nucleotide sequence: TGTGCCAGCAGCTTGGGAGGGTCGTTCTATGGCTACACCTTC. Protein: CASSLGGSFYGYTF. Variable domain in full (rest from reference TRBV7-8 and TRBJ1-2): GAGVSQSPRYKVAKRGQDVALRCDPISGHVSLFWYQQALGQGPEFLTYFQNEAQLDKSGLPSDRFFAERPEGSVSTLKIQRTQQEDSAVYLCASSLGGSFYGYTFGSGTRLTVV.

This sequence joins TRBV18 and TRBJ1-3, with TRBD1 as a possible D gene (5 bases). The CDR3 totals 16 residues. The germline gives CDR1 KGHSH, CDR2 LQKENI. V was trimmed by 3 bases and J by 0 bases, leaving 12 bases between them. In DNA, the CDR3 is TGTGCCAGCTCACCTTTCGACAGCTCCTCTGGAAACACCATATATTTT. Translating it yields CASSPFDSSSGNTIYF.

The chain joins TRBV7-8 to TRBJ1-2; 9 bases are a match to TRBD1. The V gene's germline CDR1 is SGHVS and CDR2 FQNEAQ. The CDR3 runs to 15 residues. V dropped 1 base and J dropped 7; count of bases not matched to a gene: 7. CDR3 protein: CASSLGDRVLGGYTF. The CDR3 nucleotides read TGTGCCAGCAGCTTAGGGGACAGGGTACTGGGTGGCTACACCTTC.

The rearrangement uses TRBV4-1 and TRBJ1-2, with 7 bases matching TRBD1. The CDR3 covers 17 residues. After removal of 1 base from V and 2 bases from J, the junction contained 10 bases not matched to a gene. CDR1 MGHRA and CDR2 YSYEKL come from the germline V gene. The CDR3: CASSQVGRGSRNYGYTF. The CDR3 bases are TGCGCCAGCAGCCAAGTTGGCAGGGGGTCCCGCAACTATGGCTACACCTTC.

The DNA of the CDR3 is TGTGCCAGCAGTTTTCCGGGACAGTTCTACGAGCAGTACTTC. Protein: CASSFPGQFYEQYF. V usage is TRBV6-6 and J usage is TRBJ2-7; 7 positions match TRBD1. The CDR3 spans 14 residues. The V gene's germline CDR1 is MNHNY and CDR2 SVGAGI (reference sequence). With 4 bases clipped from V and 3 bases from J, the junction kept 6 bases outside the gene matches.

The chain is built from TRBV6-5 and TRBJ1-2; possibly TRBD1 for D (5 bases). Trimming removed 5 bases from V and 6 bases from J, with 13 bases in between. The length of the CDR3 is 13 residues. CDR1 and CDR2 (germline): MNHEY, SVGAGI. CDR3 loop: CASSPNRGNGYTF. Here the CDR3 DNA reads TGTGCCAGCAGTCCGAATAGGGGTAATGGCTACACCTTC.

This chain's CDR3 is CASSYSLSVDYGYTF. The DNA for the CDR3 is TGTGCCAGCAGTTACTCCCTTTCGGTTGACTATGGCTACACCTTC. The V gene is TRBV6-5, the J gene TRBJ1-2, with unresolved D. The CDR3 is 15 amino acids. Germline V gene lookup returns CDR1 MNHEY and CDR2 SVGAGI. V lost 0 bases to trimming and J lost 3 bases, with 11 bases between them.